Listed below are T cell receptor beta chains from one sample, sequenced in a study of T cells in Graves' hyperthyroidism and ophthalmopathy. TCRdb itself ran the multiplex PCR reads through MiXCR, one entry per CDR3 protein. In the table there are 500,000 to 800,000 distinct CDR3 sequences, approximately 14% of which are singletons. Sequencing was done on a sample of blood. Receptors were obtained from a woman between 50 and 59 years old with Graves' ophthalmopathy. CDR3s leave out the opening cysteine and the closing phenylalanine or tryptophan. Fields, in order: D gene, J gene, V gene, clone size, CDR3 protein. A D gene is named only where the DNA matches it firmly. Expanded clones get a size class; other rows say once, few or many, or leave the size out.

d_call: TRBD2; j_call: TRBJ2-1; v_call: TRBV28; clone_size: .; cdr3_aa: ASRSGTSGRALSNEQF
d_call: TRBD1; j_call: TRBJ2-1; v_call: TRBV20-1; clone_size: many; cdr3_aa: SAGAPTAGTGSYNEQF
d_call: .; j_call: TRBJ2-2; v_call: TRBV6-2/TRBV6-3; clone_size: few; cdr3_aa: ASKNPRQGPTGELF
d_call: .; j_call: TRBJ2-1; v_call: TRBV3-1; clone_size: many; cdr3_aa: ASSQDVSEQF
d_call: TRBD1; j_call: TRBJ1-2; v_call: TRBV30; clone_size: .; cdr3_aa: AWSPGTGGYT
d_call: .; j_call: TRBJ1-2; v_call: TRBV18; clone_size: .; cdr3_aa: ASSPGTEYVGYT
d_call: .; j_call: TRBJ2-2; v_call: TRBV5-4; clone_size: few; cdr3_aa: ASRDLRTAGELF
d_call: .; j_call: TRBJ1-1; v_call: TRBV20-1; clone_size: many; cdr3_aa: SANSPGSTEAF
d_call: TRBD2; j_call: TRBJ2-5; v_call: TRBV20-1; clone_size: many; cdr3_aa: SARDLGLAGEETQY
d_call: .; j_call: TRBJ1-5; v_call: TRBV6-1; clone_size: many; cdr3_aa: ASSEGSNQPQH
d_call: .; j_call: TRBJ1-5; v_call: TRBV28; clone_size: many; cdr3_aa: ASSSGLGLFDSNQPQH
d_call: TRBD2; j_call: TRBJ2-3; v_call: TRBV10-3; clone_size: few; cdr3_aa: AISALAERGDTQY
d_call: .; j_call: TRBJ2-7; v_call: TRBV4-1; clone_size: .; cdr3_aa: ASSQESAFEGLSEQY
d_call: .; j_call: TRBJ1-2; v_call: TRBV27; clone_size: many; cdr3_aa: ASARGDGYYGYT
d_call: TRBD2; j_call: TRBJ2-7; v_call: TRBV3-1; clone_size: many; cdr3_aa: ASSQVGTSAIHFYEQY
d_call: TRBD2; j_call: TRBJ2-1; v_call: TRBV15; clone_size: many; cdr3_aa: ATSRKRGLAYNEQF
d_call: TRBD2; j_call: TRBJ2-3; v_call: TRBV18; clone_size: .; cdr3_aa: ASSPLKREGPDTQY
d_call: TRBD1; j_call: TRBJ2-7; v_call: TRBV6-2/TRBV6-3; clone_size: few; cdr3_aa: ASSYLQGAGEQY
d_call: TRBD2; j_call: TRBJ2-1; v_call: TRBV7-6; clone_size: many; cdr3_aa: ASSLSWTSGGNEQF
d_call: TRBD1; j_call: TRBJ2-3; v_call: TRBV11-2; clone_size: .; cdr3_aa: ASSRAVGQGRHTQY
d_call: TRBD1; j_call: TRBJ1-2; v_call: TRBV6-5; clone_size: .; cdr3_aa: ARSYLGQGGGYT
d_call: .; j_call: TRBJ1-2; v_call: TRBV5-8; clone_size: few; cdr3_aa: ASSLAPGPPLNYGYT
d_call: TRBD1; j_call: TRBJ1-5; v_call: TRBV7-9; clone_size: .; cdr3_aa: ASSLDPDRGGQPQH
d_call: .; j_call: TRBJ2-7; v_call: TRBV25-1; clone_size: .; cdr3_aa: ASSEYGVGLWAPYEQY
d_call: .; j_call: TRBJ2-7; v_call: TRBV28; clone_size: many; cdr3_aa: ASSSLDRTDYEQY
d_call: .; j_call: TRBJ1-5; v_call: TRBV2; clone_size: many; cdr3_aa: ATTPEGEPQPQH
d_call: .; j_call: TRBJ2-1; v_call: TRBV29-1; clone_size: .; cdr3_aa: SGGTLAPDEQF
d_call: TRBD1; j_call: TRBJ2-4; v_call: TRBV7-8; clone_size: many; cdr3_aa: ASSLSRGQGVNIQY
d_call: .; j_call: TRBJ2-1; v_call: TRBV24-1; clone_size: few; cdr3_aa: ATSDSPQAYNEQF
d_call: .; j_call: TRBJ2-1; v_call: TRBV28; clone_size: many; cdr3_aa: AIKRGSAYNEQF
d_call: TRBD1; j_call: TRBJ2-7; v_call: TRBV12-3/TRBV12-4; clone_size: .; cdr3_aa: ASSLGLTGEGSEQY
d_call: .; j_call: TRBJ1-2; v_call: TRBV5-5; clone_size: .; cdr3_aa: ASSPPGTQGGYT
d_call: TRBD2; j_call: TRBJ2-1; v_call: TRBV14; clone_size: few; cdr3_aa: ASSQAPGTRSGEQF
d_call: .; j_call: TRBJ1-3; v_call: TRBV7-9; clone_size: .; cdr3_aa: ASSLMGGSGNTIY
d_call: .; j_call: TRBJ2-6; v_call: TRBV30; clone_size: many; cdr3_aa: AWMWSGANVLT